The clone carrying this TCR beta chain was seen only once. Clones were read by immunoSEQ multiplex PCR, and TCRdb kept only the in-frame ones, dropping some. The sample comprises some 140,000 clones, 75% to 95% of which are singletons, and approximately 2% rests with the top ten. The V end lost 2 bases, the J end lost 3 bases, and 11 bases lay between the germline ends. CDR1 is SGDLS, CDR2 YYNGEE, per germline. The CDR3 is 15 amino acids. Second-dose timings of about 4 or about 12 weeks were pooled. This entry comes from a study of T cell responses to AZD1222 COVID-19 vaccine. The chain carries TRBV9 and TRBJ1-4; a possible D gene is TRBD1 (6 bases). Here the sequenced sample was peripheral blood, taken 28 days after the second AZD1222 dose. This receptor was taken from an adult who received the AZD1222 COVID-19 vaccine. CDR3 protein: CASSVQGLANEKLFF. The CDR3, as DNA: TGTGCCAGCAGCGTCCAGGGGTTAGCTAATGAAAAACTGTTTTTT.